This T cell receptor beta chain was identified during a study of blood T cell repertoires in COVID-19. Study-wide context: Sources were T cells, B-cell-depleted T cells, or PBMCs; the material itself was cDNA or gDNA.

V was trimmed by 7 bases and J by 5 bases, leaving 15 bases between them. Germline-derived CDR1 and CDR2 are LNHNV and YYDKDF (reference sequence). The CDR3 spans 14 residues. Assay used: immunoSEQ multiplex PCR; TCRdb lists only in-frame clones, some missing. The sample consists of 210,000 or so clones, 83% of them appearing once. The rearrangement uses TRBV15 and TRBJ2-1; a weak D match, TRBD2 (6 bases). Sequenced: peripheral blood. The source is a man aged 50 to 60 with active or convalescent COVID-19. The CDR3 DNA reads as TGTGCCACCACCCGGGACTTTGTAAACAATGAGCAGTTCTTC. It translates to CATTRDFVNNEQFF. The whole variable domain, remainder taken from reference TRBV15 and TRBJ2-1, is DAMVIQNPRYQVTQFGKPVTLSCSQTLNHNVMYWYQQKSSQAPKLLFHYYDKDFNNEADTPDNFQSRRPNTSFCFLDIRSPGLGDTAMYLCATTRDFVNNEQFFGPGTRLTVL.